These T cell receptor beta chains were read from a single sample in a study of neoadjuvant anti-PD-1 for oral cavity cancer. The assay was immunoSEQ multiplex PCR, and TCRdb's table has in-frame clones only and misses some. The table includes over 14,000 clones, roughly 71% detected once. The sample consisted of PBMCs, taken before nivolumab (anti-PD-1) treatment. These receptors all come from a person between 35 and 79 years old with oral cavity squamous cell carcinoma. Each CDR3 is given with its conserved first and last residue. A D gene is named only where the DNA matches it firmly. Where a row states a size, it is once, few, many or the class of an expanded clone; other rows omit it.

J: TRBJ2-5
size: .
D: .
V: TRBV7-9
CDR3: CASSGYRGTVETQYF
DNA: TGTGCCAGCAGCGGCTATCGCGGGACAGTAGAGACCCAGTACTTC

J: TRBJ1-1
size: .
D: .
V: TRBV20-1
CDR3: CSAGAQTEAFF
DNA: TGCAGTGCTGGGGCACAAACTGAAGCTTTCTTT

J: TRBJ1-2
size: .
D: .
V: TRBV4-1
CDR3: CASSQGEPSNYGYTF
DNA: TGCGCCAGCAGCCAAGGGGAGCCATCTAACTATGGCTACACCTTC

J: TRBJ2-7
size: .
D: TRBD2
V: TRBV7-8
CDR3: CASSETSGRIGEQYF
DNA: TGTGCCAGCAGCGAGACTAGCGGGAGGATTGGCGAGCAGTACTTC

J: TRBJ2-7
size: .
D: .
V: TRBV7-7
CDR3: CASSLRGGDGEQYF
DNA: TGTGCTAGCAGCTTACGTGGTGGGGATGGTGAGCAGTACTTC

J: TRBJ2-1
size: .
D: .
V: TRBV5-1
CDR3: CASSSYTGPVNEQFF
DNA: TGCGCCAGCAGCTCATACACGGGACCGGTCAATGAGCAGTTCTTC

J: TRBJ2-2
size: .
D: TRBD1
V: TRBV7-9
CDR3: CASSQRQGARSGELFF
DNA: TGTGCCAGCAGCCAGAGACAGGGGGCGCGTTCCGGGGAGCTGTTTTTT

J: TRBJ2-7
size: .
D: .
V: TRBV7-7
CDR3: CASSGPNGEQYF
DNA: TGTGCCAGCAGCGGTCCAAACGGCGAGCAGTACTTC

J: TRBJ2-7
size: .
D: .
V: TRBV9
CDR3: CASSGAPGSGIYEQYF
DNA: TGTGCCAGCAGCGGGGCCCCAGGTAGCGGAATATACGAGCAGTACTTC

J: TRBJ1-4
size: .
D: .
V: TRBV7-8
CDR3: CASSSGPSNEKLFF
DNA: TGTGCCAGCAGCTCGGGACCCAGTAATGAAAAACTGTTTTTT

J: TRBJ2-7
size: .
D: .
V: TRBV10-3
CDR3: CAISDQEKGGYEQYF
DNA: TGTGCCATCAGTGACCAGGAAAAAGGAGGCTACGAGCAGTACTTC

J: TRBJ2-4
size: few
D: .
V: TRBV6-1
CDR3: CASSEARTAENIQYF
DNA: TGTGCCAGCAGTGAAGCGCGTACTGCGGAAAACATTCAGTACTTC

J: TRBJ2-5
size: few
D: TRBD1
V: TRBV6-1
CDR3: CASSDYPQGQAYF
DNA: TGTGCCAGCAGTGACTATCCCCAGGGACAGGCGTACTTC

J: TRBJ2-1
size: .
D: .
V: TRBV5-5
CDR3: CASSEEDNEQFF
DNA: TGTGCCAGCAGCGAGGAGGACAATGAGCAGTTCTTC

J: TRBJ1-2
size: .
D: TRBD1
V: TRBV29-1
CDR3: CSVGRQGAENGYTF
DNA: TGCAGCGTCGGGAGACAGGGGGCGGAAAATGGCTACACCTTC

J: TRBJ2-7
size: .
D: .
V: TRBV18
CDR3: CASSPGATSREQYF
DNA: TGTGCCAGCTCACCAGGGGCAACTAGCCGCGAGCAGTACTTC

J: TRBJ1-3
size: .
D: .
V: TRBV9
CDR3: CASSPTQLRGNTIYF
DNA: TGTGCCAGCAGCCCAACCCAGCTTAGAGGAAACACCATATATTTT

J: TRBJ2-3
size: .
D: .
V: TRBV19
CDR3: CASRQGLGQGPSTDTQYF
DNA: TGTGCCAGTAGACAAGGGTTGGGCCAGGGCCCTAGCACAGATACGCAGTATTTT

J: TRBJ2-7
size: once
D: .
V: TRBV19
CDR3: CASSRDWDTPSHEQYF
DNA: TGTGCCAGTAGTAGGGATTGGGACACGCCAAGCCACGAGCAGTACTTC

J: TRBJ2-7
size: .
D: .
V: TRBV2
CDR3: CASIRDYEQYF
DNA: TGTGCCAGCATTAGAGACTACGAGCAGTACTTC

J: TRBJ2-3
size: .
D: .
V: TRBV4-1
CDR3: CASSYQGLLGTDTQYF
DNA: TGCGCCAGCAGCTACCAGGGACTCTTAGGCACAGATACGCAGTATTTT

J: TRBJ1-1
size: .
D: .
V: TRBV2
CDR3: CASSDGQMNTEAFF
DNA: TGTGCCAGCAGTGATGGCCAGATGAACACTGAAGCTTTCTTT

J: TRBJ2-6
size: .
D: .
V: TRBV30
CDR3: CAWSVRQMSSGANVLTF
DNA: TGTGCCTGGAGTGTAAGACAGATGAGCTCTGGGGCCAACGTCCTGACTTTC

J: TRBJ2-2
size: .
D: TRBD2
V: TRBV25-1
CDR3: CASGELAGGRKTGELFF
DNA: TGTGCCAGCGGGGAACTAGCGGGAGGGCGAAAAACCGGGGAGCTGTTTTTT

J: TRBJ1-2
size: .
D: .
V: TRBV5-1
CDR3: CASSGDSYGYTF
DNA: TGCGCCAGCAGCGGCGACAGCTATGGCTACACCTTC

J: TRBJ1-4
size: .
D: .
V: TRBV7-8
CDR3: CASSSDGWDGEPKLFF
DNA: TGTGCCAGCAGCTCCGACGGGTGGGACGGGGAACCCAAACTGTTTTTT

J: TRBJ2-5
size: .
D: .
V: TRBV4-1
CDR3: CASSLRHLYQETQYF
DNA: TGCGCCAGCAGCCTGAGACACTTGTACCAAGAGACCCAGTACTTC

J: TRBJ1-1
size: .
D: .
V: TRBV7-9
CDR3: CASTTATGRPEAFF
DNA: TGTGCCAGCACCACCGCGACCGGGCGTCCTGAAGCTTTCTTT

J: TRBJ1-1
size: few
D: .
V: TRBV7-9
CDR3: CASSAPRESTEAFF
DNA: TGTGCCAGCAGCGCTCCCAGGGAGAGCACTGAAGCTTTCTTT

J: TRBJ2-7
size: .
D: .
V: TRBV18
CDR3: CASSRTEVGEQYF
DNA: TGTGCCAGCTCACGGACGGAGGTAGGCGAGCAGTACTTC

J: TRBJ1-4
size: few
D: TRBD1
V: TRBV28
CDR3: CASSPGQGAEKLFF
DNA: TGTGCCAGCAGCCCCGGACAGGGGGCAGAAAAACTGTTTTTT

J: TRBJ1-3
size: .
D: .
V: TRBV9
CDR3: CASSPPYGVAPGNTIYF
DNA: TGTGCCAGCAGCCCCCCTTATGGAGTAGCACCTGGAAACACCATATATTTT

J: TRBJ1-1
size: .
D: .
V: TRBV28
CDR3: CASSLLLMNTEAFF
DNA: TGTGCCAGCAGTTTACTACTGATGAACACTGAAGCTTTCTTT

J: TRBJ2-7
size: .
D: .
V: TRBV28
CDR3: CASSTRGSYEQYF
DNA: TGTGCCAGCAGTACCCGCGGCAGCTACGAGCAGTACTTC

J: TRBJ2-1
size: .
D: .
V: TRBV6-5
CDR3: CASSYAIGHSYNEQFF
DNA: TGTGCCAGCAGTTACGCGATTGGTCACTCCTACAATGAGCAGTTCTTC

J: TRBJ1-5
size: .
D: .
V: TRBV29-1
CDR3: CSVGGGEYQPQHF
DNA: TGCAGCGTTGGGGGAGGGGAATATCAGCCCCAGCATTTT

J: TRBJ2-1
size: .
D: .
V: TRBV27
CDR3: CASSPGSSYNEQFF
DNA: TGTGCCAGCAGTCCCGGTTCCTCCTACAATGAGCAGTTCTTC

J: TRBJ2-7
size: .
D: TRBD1
V: TRBV6-1
CDR3: CAIQGPGQGAYEQYF
DNA: TGTGCCATCCAAGGCCCGGGACAGGGAGCCTACGAGCAGTACTTC

J: TRBJ1-3
size: .
D: .
V: TRBV5-8
CDR3: CASSRKSGNTIYF
DNA: TGTGCCAGCAGCCGAAAGTCTGGAAACACCATATATTTT

J: TRBJ2-7
size: .
D: TRBD1
V: TRBV27
CDR3: CASSLGQGGSYEQYF
DNA: TGTGCCAGCAGTCTCGGACAGGGTGGCTCCTACGAGCAGTACTTC

J: TRBJ2-5
size: .
D: TRBD2
V: TRBV2
CDR3: CASRASGGRPEAQYF
DNA: TGTGCCAGCAGGGCTAGCGGGGGGCGACCGGAGGCCCAGTACTTC

J: TRBJ1-4
size: .
D: TRBD1
V: TRBV29-1
CDR3: CSVGQGEKLFF
DNA: TGCAGCGTGGGACAGGGCGAAAAACTGTTTTTT

J: TRBJ2-7
size: .
D: .
V: TRBV6-5
CDR3: CASRSQTRIYEQYF
DNA: TGTGCCAGCAGGAGTCAAACACGGATCTACGAGCAGTACTTC

J: TRBJ2-2
size: .
D: .
V: TRBV18
CDR3: CASSPPSSTGELFF
DNA: TGTGCCAGCTCACCACCTAGTTCCACCGGGGAGCTGTTTTTT

J: TRBJ2-7
size: .
D: TRBD1
V: TRBV19
CDR3: CASIGQGPNEQYF
DNA: TGTGCCAGTATAGGACAGGGGCCCAACGAGCAGTACTTC

J: TRBJ1-2
size: few
D: .
V: TRBV7-8
CDR3: CASSLGRRPDYTF
DNA: TGTGCCAGCAGCTTAGGTCGGAGGCCAGACTACACCTTC

J: TRBJ1-3
size: .
D: TRBD1
V: TRBV28
CDR3: CASRALGQGRNTIYF
DNA: TGTGCCAGCAGGGCCTTGGGACAGGGTAGAAACACCATATATTTT

J: TRBJ2-2
size: .
D: .
V: TRBV6-5
CDR3: CASYAVGELFF
DNA: TGTGCCAGTTACGCCGTTGGGGAGCTGTTTTTT

J: TRBJ2-5
size: .
D: TRBD1
V: TRBV7-3
CDR3: CASSVGGGNQETQYF
DNA: TGTGCCAGCAGCGTAGGGGGCGGAAACCAAGAGACCCAGTACTTC

J: TRBJ2-7
size: .
D: TRBD1
V: TRBV5-4
CDR3: CASSLGPGTGPYEQYF
DNA: TGTGCCAGCAGCTTGGGCCCCGGGACAGGGCCCTACGAGCAGTACTTC

J: TRBJ2-7
size: .
D: TRBD1
V: TRBV5-1
CDR3: CASSETTGTGGEQYF
DNA: TGCGCCAGCAGCGAAACTACCGGGACAGGGGGCGAGCAGTACTTC

J: TRBJ2-7
size: .
D: .
V: TRBV7-9
CDR3: CASSPRDSPREQYF
DNA: TGTGCCAGCAGTCCGAGGGACTCCCCAAGAGAGCAGTACTTC

J: TRBJ2-1
size: .
D: .
V: TRBV4-1
CDR3: CASSQSLRDSEQFF
DNA: TGCGCCAGCAGCCAATCTCTGCGGGACAGTGAGCAGTTCTTC

J: TRBJ1-3
size: .
D: .
V: TRBV2
CDR3: CASKNEGNTIYF
DNA: TGTGCCAGCAAAAACGAAGGAAACACCATATATTTT